Listed below are T cell receptor beta chains from one sample, sequenced in a study of blood T cells in healthy people across ages. TCRdb re-derived calls from the 5' RACE reads in MiXCR, one entry per CDR3 protein. The table shows about 1.6 million distinct CDR3 sequences, with roughly a third occurring only once. Sequenced sample: blood. The receptors derive from a woman aged 25 to 39 in good health. The CDR3 runs from the conserved cysteine through the conserved F or W. A D gene is named only where the DNA matches it firmly. Some rows mark clone size as missing; the rest say once, few, many or name a class of expanded clone.

j_call	clone_size	v_call	d_call	cdr3_nt	cdr3_aa
TRBJ2-7	.	TRBV11-2	TRBD2	TGTGCCAGCAGCTTACTGCTAGCGGGGGGCGAGCAGTACTTC	CASSLLLAGGEQYF
TRBJ1-4	.	TRBV7-4	.	TGTGCCAGCAGCCCAACTCCGGACAGTCGGCTCTCCAATGAAAAACTGTTTTTT	CASSPTPDSRLSNEKLFF
TRBJ2-6	few	TRBV28	.	TGTGCCAGCAGCACGAAACACTTCTCTGGGGCCAACGTCCTGACTTTC	CASSTKHFSGANVLTF
TRBJ1-2	few	TRBV6-1	.	TGTGCCAGCAGTGAGGGGAGGGAAATCTATGGCTACACCTTC	CASSEGREIYGYTF
TRBJ2-7	.	TRBV6-2/TRBV6-3	.	TGTGCCAGCACTTCGGACGGAACTTCCTACGAGCAGTACTTC	CASTSDGTSYEQYF
TRBJ2-1	.	TRBV7-9	TRBD2	TGTGCCAGCAGCTTAGGCCCGGGACTAGCGGGAAGTGACAATGAGCAGTTCTTC	CASSLGPGLAGSDNEQFF
TRBJ2-5	.	TRBV10-3	.	TGTGCCATCAGTCCCGTGGCAGAACAAGAGACCCAGTACTTC	CAISPVAEQETQYF
TRBJ2-7	.	TRBV7-3	TRBD2	TGTGCCAGCAGCTTCCGGACTAGCGGCTCCCAGGGATACGAGCAGTACTTC	CASSFRTSGSQGYEQYF
TRBJ2-2	.	TRBV20-1	.	TGCAGTCCGCTACTTCGCCGGGACACCGGGGAGCTGTTTTTT	CSPLLRRDTGELFF
TRBJ1-6	.	TRBV12-3/TRBV12-4	.	TGTGCCAGCACAATCTTCAGGGGAGGGGAGTCGAATTCACCCCTCCACTTT	CASTIFRGGESNSPLHF
TRBJ2-3	.	TRBV7-9	.	TGTGCCAGCAGATCTCCAAGGACTTCGTGGTCAGATACGCAGTATTTT	CASRSPRTSWSDTQYF